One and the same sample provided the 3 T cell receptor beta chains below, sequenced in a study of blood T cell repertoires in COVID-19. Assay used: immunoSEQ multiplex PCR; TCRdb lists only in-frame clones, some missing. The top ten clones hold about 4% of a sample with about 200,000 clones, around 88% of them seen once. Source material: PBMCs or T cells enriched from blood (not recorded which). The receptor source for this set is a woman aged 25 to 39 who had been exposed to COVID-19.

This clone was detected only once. DNA of the CDR3: TGTGCCAGCTCTTCCGGACTAGCGGGGGATTACGAGCAGTACTTC. It specifies CASSSGLAGDYEQYF. The chain combines TRBV18 with TRBJ2-7; 13 bases map to TRBD2. V shed 6 bases, J shed 4 bases, and the junction held 6 bases outside the gene matches. The CDR3 is made up of 15 amino acids. Per the germline V gene, CDR1 is KGHSH and CDR2 is LQKENI.

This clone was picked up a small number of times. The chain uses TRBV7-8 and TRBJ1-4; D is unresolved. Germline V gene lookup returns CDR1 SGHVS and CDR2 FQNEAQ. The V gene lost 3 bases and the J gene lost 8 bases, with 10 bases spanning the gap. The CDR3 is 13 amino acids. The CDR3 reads CASSLRRKEKLFF. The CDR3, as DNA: TGTGCCAGCAGCTTGCGCCGAAAAGAAAAACTGTTTTTT.

The CDR3 loop reads CASSMSVRLGNTEAFF. The CDR3 DNA follows: TGTGCCAGTAGTATGTCGGTGCGGTTAGGGAACACTGAAGCTTTCTTT. J is TRBJ1-1 and V is TRBV19; no definite D call. Per germline, CDR1 LNHDA and CDR2 SQIVND (reference sequence). The germline V and J ends were trimmed by 3 bases and 1 base, with 15 bases remaining between them. This CDR3 has 16 residues.